Presented here are 26 T cell receptor beta chains from one specimen sequenced in a study of OX40 agonist ivuxolimab in advanced cancers. Sequencing used immunoSEQ multiplex PCR; TCRdb keeps in-frame clones, though not all of them. The table has about 83,000 clones, over 75% seen once. Sequences were derived from CD4+ or CD8+ T cells sorted from blood, sampled in a trial of the OX40 agonist ivuxolimab. Source of these receptors: an adult with an advanced solid tumor such as melanoma, head and neck, liver or kidney cancer.

The chain employs TRBV19 and TRBJ2-1; D unresolved. Germline V gene sequence: CDR1 LNHDA, CDR2 SQIVND (reference sequence). V shed 1 base and J shed 2 bases, with 9 bases lying between them. The CDR3 consists of 15 residues. The CDR3 spells CASSIGQSTYNEQFF. The DNA of the CDR3 is TGTGCCAGTAGTATAGGGCAGAGTACCTACAATGAGCAGTTCTTC.

This chain links TRBV15 with TRBJ1-5, with 8 bases that match TRBD1. The CDR3 runs to 15 residues. V lost 4 bases, J lost 4 bases, and 6 bases stayed unmatched. Germline CDR1 reads LNHNV; CDR2 reads YYDKDF (reference sequence). The CDR3 protein is CATSTDRDGNQPQHF. CDR3 bases: TGTGCCACCAGCACGGACAGGGACGGTAATCAGCCCCAGCATTTT.

The genes are TRBV18 and TRBJ1-2; 9 bases line up with TRBD1. The V segment lost 3 bases and the J segment 11 bases; nucleotides outside the gene matches: 7. Per germline, CDR1 KGHSH and CDR2 LQKENI. This CDR3 has 13 amino acids. The CDR3 here is CASSPEQGARYTF. CDR3 coding DNA: TGTGCCAGCTCACCCGAACAGGGGGCTAGGTACACCTTC.

The chain combines TRBV5-1 with TRBJ2-5, with 10 bases fitting TRBD1. V shed 4 bases and J 5 bases; nucleotides not matched to a gene: 5. The CDR3 totals 14 residues. Germline CDR1 reads SGHRS; CDR2 reads YFSETQ. The CDR3 here is CASSRGQGRETQYF. The CDR3, as DNA: TGCGCCAGCAGCCGGGGACAGGGGCGGGAGACCCAGTACTTC.

The rearrangement links TRBV11-3 to TRBJ2-2; D is unclear. CDR1 is SGHNT and CDR2 is YENEEA in the germline V gene. This CDR3 has 14 residues. V lost 5 bases and J 4 bases, leaving 11 bases between the germline ends. CDR3 DNA: TGTGCCAGCAGCCCAGCCGGGTCCACCGGGGAGCTGTTTTTT. Its translation is CASSPAGSTGELFF.

The chain carries TRBV7-2 and TRBJ1-1, with a tentative D call TRBD1 (5 bases). This CDR3 has 14 amino acids. CDR1 and CDR2 from the germline V gene are SGHTA and FQGNSA. V was cut by 6 bases and J by 6 bases, with 17 bases left in between. CDR3 nucleotides: TGTGCCAGCAGTTTTTCCGGGGCTCGGGCTGAAGCTTTCTTT. Translated: CASSFSGARAEAFF.

The gene calls are TRBV6-1 and TRBJ1-2; 9 bases map to TRBD1. The J segment lost 2 bases and the V segment lost 5 bases, leaving 3 bases of the junction unmatched. Germline-derived CDR1 and CDR2 are MNHNS and SASEGT. This CDR3 region has 14 residues. CDR3 DNA sequence: TGTGCCAGCAGTTTCGGACAGGGGAACTATGGCTACACCTTC. Protein sequence: CASSFGQGNYGYTF.

This clone was found once. This chain uses TRBV6-6 with TRBJ2-1; TRBD1 aligns across 7 bases. The CDR3 has 15 amino acids. With 5 bases clipped from V and 0 bases from J, the junction kept 4 bases outside the gene matches. The V gene's germline CDR1 is MNHNY and CDR2 SVGAGI (reference sequence). Written as DNA, the CDR3 is TGTGCCAGCAGTCGGACAGGCGACTCCTACAATGAGCAGTTCTTC. It specifies CASSRTGDSYNEQFF.

This rearrangement joins TRBV15 to TRBJ1-5; no firm D call. The CDR3 consists of 14 residues. Germline V gene sequence: CDR1 LNHNV, CDR2 YYDKDF (reference sequence). The V and J ends lost 0 bases and 3 bases respectively, with 6 bases between them. DNA of the CDR3: TGTGCCACCAGCAGAGACCTATTCAATCAGCCCCAGCATTTT. Translated, it gives CATSRDLFNQPQHF. The whole variable domain, filled in from reference TRBV15 and TRBJ1-5, reads DAMVIQNPRYQVTQFGKPVTLSCSQTLNHNVMYWYQQKSSQAPKLLFHYYDKDFNNEADTPDNFQSRRPNTSFCFLDIRSPGLGDTAMYLCATSRDLFNQPQHFGDGTRLSIL.

The chain uses TRBV28 and TRBJ1-5; 12 nucleotides align to TRBD1. Germline V gives CDR1 MDHEN, CDR2 SYDVKM. The CDR3 is 18 residues long. The V and J ends lost 4 bases and 0 bases, in that order; junction bases with no gene match: 7. The CDR3 sequence: CASSWGQGALGSNQPQHF. CDR3 sequence (DNA): TGTGCCAGCAGTTGGGGACAGGGGGCCCTTGGTAGCAATCAGCCCCAGCATTTT.

This rearrangement joins TRBV9 to TRBJ2-2; D ambiguous. Germline V lookup: CDR1 SGDLS, CDR2 YYNGEE. The V and J ends lost 0 bases and 0 bases respectively, with 6 bases between them. The CDR3 covers 15 residues. The CDR3 DNA is TGTGCCAGCAGCGTAGCTGTTGCGAACACCGGGGAGCTGTTTTTT. Amino acid sequence: CASSVAVANTGELFF.

The genes are TRBV29-1 and TRBJ2-1; tentatively, D is TRBD1 (6 bases). The CDR3 is 13 amino acids. CDR1 and CDR2 (germline): SQVTM, ANQGSEA. V shed 6 bases and J shed 3 bases, with 12 bases lying between them. The CDR3 region has the DNA TGCAGCGTGGGGGCCAGGGTCTACAATGAGCAGTTCTTC. Protein sequence: CSVGARVYNEQFF.

The rearrangement joins TRBV5-1 to TRBJ2-1; TRBD2 matches at 9 bases. Germline values: CDR1 SGHRS, CDR2 YFSETQ. V lost 1 base and J lost 4; bases outside the gene matches: 6. The CDR3 contains 16 residues. The CDR3 spells CASSLRASGVYNEQFF. The CDR3 coding sequence is TGCGCCAGCAGCTTGAGAGCTAGCGGGGTATACAATGAGCAGTTCTTC.

The V gene is TRBV10-3, the J gene TRBJ2-4; D not certain. Between the trimmed V and J ends, which lost 10 bases and 5 bases, there was a span of 12 bases. CDR1 is ENHRY and CDR2 is SYGVKD in the germline V gene. This CDR3 has 12 amino acids. CDR3 protein: CATSQAENIQYF. DNA of the CDR3: TGTGCCACTAGTCAGGCGGAAAACATTCAGTACTTC.

The gene calls are TRBV6-4 and TRBJ1-5; D is perhaps TRBD1 (6 bases). Germline-derived CDR1 and CDR2 are MRHNA and SNTAGT. CDR3 length equals 14 residues. Trimming shortened V by 3 bases and J by 5 bases, and 11 bases separated the two germline ends. CDR3 in amino acids: CASSESGGHQPQHF. For the CDR3, the DNA is TGTGCCAGCAGTGAATCTGGGGGCCATCAGCCCCAGCATTTT.

This clone was observed a handful of times. Other DNA sequences from this sample encode an identical CDR3 as well. This CDR3 reads CASSVGTTGNQPQHF. As DNA, the CDR3 is TGTGCCAGCAGCGTAGGGACAACCGGCAATCAGCCCCAGCATTTT. J is TRBJ1-5 and V is TRBV9, with a possible D match to TRBD1 (5 bases). Trimming pared 0 bases from V and 2 bases from J, leaving 9 bases between. The CDR3 is 15 amino acids. The germline V gene has CDR1 SGDLS and CDR2 YYNGEE.

The chain couples TRBV18 to TRBJ2-1; D possibly corresponds to TRBD2 (6 bases). Germline-derived CDR1 and CDR2 are KGHSH and LQKENI. The V and J ends lost 1 base and 6 bases respectively, with 10 bases between them. The CDR3 covers 14 residues. CDR3 region: CASSPQQEGNEQFF. The CDR3 nucleotides are TGTGCCAGCTCACCACAACAGGAGGGCAATGAGCAGTTCTTC.

The chain links TRBV30 to TRBJ2-5; 9 bases agree with TRBD2. Germline loops: CDR1 GTSNPN, CDR2 SVGIG (reference sequence). The CDR3 consists of 17 residues. The J segment lost 5 bases and the V segment lost 2 bases, leaving 15 bases of the junction unmatched. As DNA, the CDR3 is TGTGCCTGGAGTTGGCTAGCGGGACTGAAATTCGGGGAGACCCAGTACTTC. Amino acids: CAWSWLAGLKFGETQYF. Full variable domain (rest looked up from reference TRBV30 and TRBJ2-5): SQTIHQWPATLVQPVGSPLSLECTVEGTSNPNLYWYRQAAGRGLQLLFYSVGIGQISSEVPQNLSASRPQDRQFILSSKKLLLSDSGFYLCAWSWLAGLKFGETQYFGPGTRLLVL.

V and J are TRBV2 and TRBJ1-2, with 10 bases fitting TRBD1. Germline lookup yields CDR1 SNHLY and CDR2 FYNNEI. Losses at the gene ends were 6 bases for V and 4 bases for J; bases not matched to a gene: 2. The CDR3 extends over 13 amino acids. This CDR3 reads CASRTGGFYGYTF. The CDR3 DNA is TGTGCCAGCAGGACAGGGGGCTTCTATGGCTACACCTTC.

The chain combines TRBV4-3 with TRBJ2-7; 8 bases align to TRBD1. The trim removed 1 base at V and 4 bases at J, leaving 9 bases unmatched. CDR3 length: 16 residues. Germline V CDR1 and CDR2: LGHNA, YSLEER. The CDR3, as DNA: TGCGCCAGCAGCCAAGCAAGTGCTGACAGGGGTTACGAGCAGTACTTC. This sequence encodes CASSQASADRGYEQYF.

The V call is TRBV7-8, the J call TRBJ1-4; 8 nucleotides agree with TRBD1. J lost 8 bases, V lost 1 base, and 6 bases had no gene match. The V gene's germline CDR1 is SGHVS and CDR2 FQNEAQ. The CDR3 runs to 15 residues. The CDR3 spells CASSLETGADEKLFF. CDR3 DNA: TGTGCCAGCAGCTTAGAGACAGGGGCTGACGAAAAACTGTTTTTT. The full variable domain, with the rest looked up from reference TRBV7-8 and TRBJ1-4, is GAGVSQSPRYKVAKRGQDVALRCDPISGHVSLFWYQQALGQGPEFLTYFQNEAQLDKSGLPSDRFFAERPEGSVSTLKIQRTQQEDSAVYLCASSLETGADEKLFFGSGTQLSVL.

The genes are TRBV9 and TRBJ1-4; D is undetermined. The CDR3 consists of 16 residues. In germline, CDR1 is SGDLS, CDR2 YYNGEE. V was shortened by 0 bases and J by 8 bases, with 17 bases between the two germline ends. CDR3 protein: CASSVAPSVKMEKLFF. The CDR3, as DNA: TGTGCCAGCAGCGTAGCTCCTTCGGTCAAGATGGAAAAACTGTTTTTT.

V usage is TRBV30 and J usage is TRBJ1-5; D remains unclear. The germline CDR1 and CDR2 sequences are GTSNPN and SVGIG (reference sequence). CDR3 length: 17 residues. V lost 3 bases, J lost 0 bases, and 18 bases lay in between. Written as DNA, the CDR3 is TGTGCCTGGAGCGCAGTGTTGGCCGCACCTAGCAATCAGCCCCAGCATTTT. Translating gives CAWSAVLAAPSNQPQHF.

The chain is built from TRBV18 and TRBJ1-1; D is ambiguous. Germline-derived CDR1 and CDR2 are KGHSH and LQKENI. The CDR3 has 15 amino acids. V was shortened by 2 bases and J by 0 bases, with 10 bases between the two germline ends. CDR3 sequence (DNA): TGTGCCAGCTCACCAGAGCAGTACATGAACACTGAAGCTTTCTTT. Protein: CASSPEQYMNTEAFF.

The chain recombines TRBV18 with TRBJ2-7; D may be TRBD2 (6 bases). Germline CDR1 is KGHSH and CDR2 is LQKENI. The CDR3 has 13 residues. V lost 3 bases and J 5 bases, leaving 11 bases between the germline ends. CDR3 in DNA: TGTGCCAGCTCACCGGAGGGGCGCAACGAGCAGTACTTC. It codes for CASSPEGRNEQYF.

J is TRBJ2-6 and V is TRBV28; 9 bases are a match to TRBD1. The CDR3 is made up of 18 amino acids. Germline assignment: CDR1 MDHEN and CDR2 SYDVKM. The V and J ends lost 6 bases and 4 bases, in that order; junction bases with no gene match: 13. CDR3: CASRYTGTGISGANVLTF. DNA for the CDR3: TGTGCCAGCAGATATACCGGGACAGGGATTTCAGGGGCCAACGTCCTGACTTTC.